The subject of this entry is one T cell receptor (beta chain). Its specificity is unknown. Among the donors, all were Caucasian adults who lived in Nashville, Tennessee. The data were taken from a study of shared clonotypes between healthy human individuals. Findings and limits, study-wide: Clonotype sharing among donors was expected to depend on sequencing depth. Genetic and exposure-history diversity was limited by the few donors. Between a few donors, naive CD4 clonotypes were shared at a level of about 5%.

Trimming pared 0 bases from V and 0 bases from J, leaving 8 bases between. CDR1 and CDR2 (germline): SGHRS, YFSETQ. The CDR3 contains 15 residues. Clones were read by immunoSEQ multiplex PCR, and TCRdb kept only the in-frame ones, dropping some. The table has about 110,000 clones, roughly 66% seen once. This sequence originates from a woman in her twenties or thirties in good health. The sequencing input was memory CD8+ T cells sorted from blood. Specified subset: CD45RO+ cells pooled with CCR7-negative TemRA cells. The rearrangement links TRBV5-1 to TRBJ2-3, with a tentative D call TRBD1 (6 bases). CDR3: CASSLGDISTDTQYF. The CDR3 nucleotides are TGCGCCAGCAGCTTGGGGGACATCAGCACAGATACGCAGTATTTT.